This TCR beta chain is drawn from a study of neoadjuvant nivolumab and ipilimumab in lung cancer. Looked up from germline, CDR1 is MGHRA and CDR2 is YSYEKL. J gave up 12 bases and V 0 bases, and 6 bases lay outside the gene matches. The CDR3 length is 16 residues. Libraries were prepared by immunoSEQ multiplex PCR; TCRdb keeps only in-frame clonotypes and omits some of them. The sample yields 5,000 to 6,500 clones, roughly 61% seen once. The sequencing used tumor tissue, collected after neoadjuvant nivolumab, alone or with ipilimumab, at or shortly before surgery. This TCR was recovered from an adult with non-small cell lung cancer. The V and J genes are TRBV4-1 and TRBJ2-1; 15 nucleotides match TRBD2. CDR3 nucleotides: TGCGCCAGCAGCCAAGATGCCGGGACTAGCGGGAGGTTGCAGTTCTTC. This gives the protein CASSQDAGTSGRLQFF.